The 26 T cell receptor beta chains below come from one sample, sequenced in a study of T cell changes during pregnancy in multiple sclerosis. The table came from immunoSEQ multiplex PCR; TCRdb's copy has only in-frame clones and leaves some out. The sample lists 85,000 to 100,000 clones, around 93% occurring once. Specimen: peripheral blood, collected after pregnancy. These receptors were obtained from a female donor with multiple sclerosis, enrolled in a pregnancy study.

The rearrangement uses TRBV9 and TRBJ2-3; 8 bases fit TRBD2. The germline V gene has CDR1 SGDLS and CDR2 YYNGEE. V gave up 0 bases and J gave up 5 bases; unmatched junction bases: 2. The CDR3 covers 14 residues. CDR3 protein: CASSVAGGGDTQYF. DNA of the CDR3: TGTGCCAGCAGCGTAGCGGGAGGGGGAGATACGCAGTATTTT.

This sequence joins TRBV14 and TRBJ1-3; TRBD1 is a possible D gene (6 bases). Germline CDR1 is SGHDN and CDR2 is FVKESK. V lost 4 bases and J lost 0, with 10 bases in between. The CDR3 is 15 residues long. CDR3 protein: CASSLQQGSGNTIYF. The CDR3 DNA follows: TGTGCCAGCAGCCTGCAACAGGGCTCTGGAAACACCATATATTTT.

The rearrangement uses TRBV10-1 and TRBJ1-5, with 7 positions matching TRBD1. J gave up 2 bases and V 4 bases, and 2 bases lay outside the gene matches. Germline V CDR1 and CDR2: WNHNN, SYGVQD (reference sequence). The CDR3 consists of 14 residues. The CDR3 DNA reads TGCGCCAGCAGTGGTGGACAGGGCAATCAGCCCCAGCATTTT. Protein product: CASSGGQGNQPQHF.

The chain combines TRBV19 with TRBJ2-3, with 7 bases fitting TRBD2. The J segment lost 6 bases and the V segment lost 3 bases, leaving 12 bases of the junction unmatched. The CDR3 runs to 16 residues. Germline CDR1 and CDR2: LNHDA and SQIVND (reference sequence). CDR3 nucleotide sequence: TGTGCCAGTAGTATGGGGCGAGGGAGGGCTCACGATACGCAGTATTTT. This encodes CASSMGRGRAHDTQYF.

V and J are TRBV7-9 and TRBJ1-1; D not resolved. The CDR3 runs 13 residues. Germline-derived CDR1 and CDR2 are SEHNR and FQNEAQ (reference sequence). Trimming stripped 8 bases from V and 0 bases from J, with 10 bases between. CDR3 DNA: TGTGCCAGCGTGAGGGTTATGAACACTGAAGCTTTCTTT. Translated: CASVRVMNTEAFF.

This chain connects TRBV19 to TRBJ2-1; TRBD1 agrees at 9 bases. The CDR3 covers 15 residues. V trimming: 2 bases; J trimming: 6 bases; junction bases outside the gene matches: 5. In germline, CDR1 is LNHDA, CDR2 SQIVND (reference sequence). The CDR3 protein is CASSISGTGSNEQFF. Here the CDR3 DNA reads TGTGCCAGTAGTATATCCGGGACAGGGTCCAATGAGCAGTTCTTC.

The rearrangement links TRBV5-1 to TRBJ2-7; 8 bases are shared with TRBD2. J lost 2 bases, V lost 6 bases, and 13 bases had no gene match. The CDR3 loop spans 16 amino acids. CDR1 is SGHRS and CDR2 is YFSETQ in the germline V gene. The DNA of the CDR3 is TGCGCCAGCACCGTGACCCCGGGACTAGAGGCCTACGAGCAGTACTTC. This translates into CASTVTPGLEAYEQYF.

V and J are TRBV14 and TRBJ2-1, with D perhaps TRBD1 (5 bases). In germline, CDR1 is SGHDN, CDR2 FVKESK. CDR3 length: 15 residues. V was shortened by 1 base and J by 8 bases, with 15 bases between the two germline ends. As DNA, the CDR3 is TGTGCCAGCAGCCAAGGGTGGCGGTGGGGCGATGAGCAGTTCTTC. It encodes CASSQGWRWGDEQFF.

The J gene is TRBJ2-7, the V gene TRBV6-5, with TRBD1 matching over 10 bases. Germline V lookup: CDR1 MNHEY, CDR2 SVGAGI. This CDR3 contains 14 residues. J gave up 6 bases and V 5 bases, and 7 bases lay outside the gene matches. CDR3 DNA: TGTGCCAGCAGTCGCCCCGGGACAGGGGTCGAGCAGTACTTC. Translated, it gives CASSRPGTGVEQYF.

The V and J genes are TRBV29-1 and TRBJ2-7; 7 nucleotides line up with TRBD1. The CDR3 totals 12 residues. The V gene end was trimmed by 3 bases and the J gene end by 2 bases; junction bases not matched to a gene: 1. The germline V gene encodes CDR1 SQVTM and CDR2 ANQGSEA. CDR3 residues: CSVEGQTYEQYF. The CDR3 nucleotides are TGCAGCGTTGAGGGACAGACCTACGAGCAGTACTTC.

The V and J genes are TRBV4-2 and TRBJ2-7; D gene unclear. With 0 bases removed from V and 2 bases from J, the gap between germline ends came to 11 bases. CDR3 length: 15 residues. Germline V gene lookup returns CDR1 LGHNA and CDR2 YNFKEQ. CDR3 sequence (DNA): TGTGCCAGCAGCCAAGATCCCCATACTACCTACGAGCAGTACTTC. Protein: CASSQDPHTTYEQYF.

In its sample, this clone was seen once. This chain uses TRBV7-9 with TRBJ2-1; the match to TRBD2 covers 7 bases. V dropped 8 bases and J dropped 1; count of bases not matched to a gene: 14. The CDR3 length is 17 residues. The germline gives CDR1 SEHNR, CDR2 FQNEAQ (reference sequence). CDR3 nucleotide sequence: TGTGCCAGCGAGAAACTGGGGTGGCGGGGGTCCTACAATGAGCAGTTCTTC. Residues: CASEKLGWRGSYNEQFF.

CDR3 sequence reads: CASSLDSVNYGYTF. DNA of the CDR3: TGCGCCAGCAGCTTGGATTCGGTTAACTATGGCTACACCTTC. The J gene is TRBJ1-2, the V gene TRBV5-1; D remains ambiguous. The length of the CDR3 is 14 residues. Trimming removed 0 bases at V and 1 base at J, with 7 bases between. CDR1 and CDR2 (germline): SGHRS, YFSETQ.

This rearrangement joins TRBV18 to TRBJ2-5; unclear D gene. Per germline, CDR1 KGHSH and CDR2 LQKENI. V gave up 2 bases and J gave up 4 bases, with 8 bases separating them. The CDR3 length is 13 residues. The CDR3 nucleotides read TGTGCCAGCTCACCAGGGCTGAGAGAGACCCAGTACTTC. This translates into CASSPGLRETQYF.

This chain uses TRBV14 with TRBJ2-7; TRBD2 agrees at 13 bases. CDR3 length equals 15 residues. Trimming removed 1 base from V and 3 bases from J; junction bases left unmatched: 0. Germline CDR1 is SGHDN and CDR2 is FVKESK. CDR3 residues: CASSQGLAGGYEQYF. The CDR3 bases are TGTGCCAGCAGCCAAGGACTAGCGGGAGGCTACGAGCAGTACTTC.

This chain links TRBV28 with TRBJ2-4; D is perhaps TRBD2 (6 bases). Germline V lookup: CDR1 MDHEN, CDR2 SYDVKM. The CDR3 has 16 residues. V was clipped by 7 bases and J by 5 bases, with 21 bases between them. The CDR3: CASTLGSGGLQNIQYF. The CDR3 DNA follows: TGTGCCAGCACCTTGGGATCCGGGGGACTTCAAAACATTCAGTACTTC.

The chain couples TRBV9 to TRBJ2-3; D perhaps matches TRBD1 (6 bases). Trimming left V 4 bases short and J 0 bases short, with 12 bases between. The CDR3 spans 15 residues. Germline loops: CDR1 SGDLS, CDR2 YYNGEE. The DNA of the CDR3 is TGTGCCAGCAGCCTGTGGGGGCGCAGCACAGATACGCAGTATTTT. Its protein product is CASSLWGRSTDTQYF.

The chain couples TRBV29-1 to TRBJ2-7; 13 bases agree with TRBD2. Looked up from germline, CDR1 is SQVTM and CDR2 is ANQGSEA. The trim removed 7 bases at V and 5 bases at J, leaving 5 bases unmatched. The CDR3 contains 13 residues. The CDR3 DNA reads TGCAGCGCTGCGGGACTAGCGGGGCACGAGCAGTACTTC. As protein: CSAAGLAGHEQYF.

This clone was detected only once. V and J are TRBV28 and TRBJ1-5, with D unresolved. CDR3 length equals 14 residues. The V and J ends lost 7 bases and 8 bases respectively, with 18 bases between them. Germline-derived CDR1 and CDR2 are MDHEN and SYDVKM. The CDR3 bases are TGTGCCAGCACCCCAAGCCCTCCCGGTAAGCCCCAGCATTTT. It encodes CASTPSPPGKPQHF.

The rearrangement links TRBV5-5 to TRBJ2-7, with TRBD2 as a possible D gene (6 bases). The germline V gene encodes CDR1 SGHKS and CDR2 YYEKEE (reference sequence). V shed 3 bases and J shed 0 bases, with 7 bases lying between them. This CDR3 is built from 13 residues. DNA of the CDR3: TGTGCCAGCAGCTACGGGGGCTCCTACGAGCAGTACTTC. It encodes CASSYGGSYEQYF.

This chain connects TRBV7-2 to TRBJ2-7; tentative D call: TRBD2 (6 bases). Per germline, CDR1 SGHTA and CDR2 FQGNSA. Trimming cost V 5 bases and J 6 bases, with 14 bases left between them. This CDR3 has 13 amino acids. The CDR3 spells CASSETSVGEQYF. CDR3 in DNA: TGTGCCAGCAGCGAGACTAGTGTGGGCGAGCAGTACTTC.

The V and J genes are TRBV27 and TRBJ2-7, with D possibly being TRBD1 (6 bases). Germline CDR1 and CDR2: MNHEY and SMNVEV (reference sequence). The length of the CDR3 is 14 residues. Trimming took 5 bases from V and 2 from J, leaving 13 bases between them. The CDR3 DNA reads TGTGCCAGCAGTCCGAATGGGGACACCTACGAGCAGTACTTC. Translated: CASSPNGDTYEQYF.

The rearrangement links TRBV11-1 to TRBJ2-1; maybe TRBD1 (6 bases). V was trimmed by 1 base and J by 0 bases, leaving 13 bases between them. This CDR3 has 17 residues. From germline, CDR1 is SGHAT and CDR2 FQDESV (reference sequence). The CDR3 sequence is CASSLVRGGSSYNEQFF. CDR3 nucleotide sequence: TGTGCCAGCAGCTTAGTTAGAGGGGGAAGCTCCTACAATGAGCAGTTCTTC.

The rearrangement uses TRBV25-1 and TRBJ1-1; tentative D call: TRBD1 (5 bases). CDR3 length: 13 amino acids. Germline V CDR1 and CDR2: MGHDK, SYGVNS. The germline V and J ends were trimmed by 8 bases and 4 bases, with 14 bases remaining between them. DNA of the CDR3: TGTGCCAGCCAGATATGGGGGGGCACTGAAGCTTTCTTT. It codes for CASQIWGGTEAFF.

This chain connects TRBV5-5 to TRBJ2-5; possible D gene TRBD1, 5 bases. Germline V gene lookup returns CDR1 SGHKS and CDR2 YYEKEE (reference sequence). The CDR3 totals 15 residues. Between the trimmed V and J ends, which lost 3 bases and 0 bases, there was a span of 12 bases. CDR3 DNA: TGTGCCAGCAGCTCCAATAAGGGGCACCAAGAGACCCAGTACTTC. Translating it yields CASSSNKGHQETQYF.

This rearrangement joins TRBV11-2 to TRBJ2-7, with D hard to call. CDR3 length: 12 amino acids. Germline V lookup: CDR1 SGHAT, CDR2 FQNNGV. Between the trimmed V and J ends, which lost 5 bases and 1 base, there was a span of 6 bases. CDR3 sequence (DNA): TGTGCCAGCAGCCCGACTTCCTACGAGCAGTACTTC. Residues: CASSPTSYEQYF.